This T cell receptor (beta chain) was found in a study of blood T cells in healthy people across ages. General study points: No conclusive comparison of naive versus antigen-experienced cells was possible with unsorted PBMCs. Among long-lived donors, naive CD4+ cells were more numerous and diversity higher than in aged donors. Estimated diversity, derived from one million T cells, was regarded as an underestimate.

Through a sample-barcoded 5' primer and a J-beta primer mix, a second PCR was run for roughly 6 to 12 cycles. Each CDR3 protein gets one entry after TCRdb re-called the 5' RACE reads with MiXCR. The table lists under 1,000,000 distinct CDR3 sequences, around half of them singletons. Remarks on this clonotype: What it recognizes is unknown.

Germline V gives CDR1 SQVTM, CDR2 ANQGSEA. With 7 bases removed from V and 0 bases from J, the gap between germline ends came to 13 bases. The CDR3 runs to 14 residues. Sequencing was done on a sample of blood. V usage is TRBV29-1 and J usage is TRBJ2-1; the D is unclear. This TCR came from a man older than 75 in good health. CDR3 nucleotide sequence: TGCAGCGGTATGGGCGTACGCTCCTACAATGAGCAGTTCTTC. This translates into CSGMGVRSYNEQFF.